The clone carrying this T cell receptor delta chain was picked up one time. Antigen specificity is unknown. An end of the junction does not agree with germline; a read error may underlie this. These data are taken from a study of γδ T cells in repeated Plasmodium falciparum infection. On the study more broadly: Samples were taken at baseline, before some infections, and 21 days after each. Findings of the study overall: Vdelta2-negative gammadelta repertoires, largely Vdelta1+, seemingly showed infection-driven waves of new clonal selection. Vgamma9/Vdelta2+ T cells showed a stable polyclonal repertoire with shared TCRgamma sequences.

Each sorted gammadelta sample had TRG and TRD chains sequenced. TCRdb processed the multiplex PCR reads again with the CATT caller. Of tens of thousands of delta-chain clones in the sample, approximately 1.5% were seen once. The CDR3 totals 12 residues. Germline assignment: CDR1 TSWWSYY and CDR2 QGS. Vgamma9/Vdelta2+ and Vdelta2-negative gammadelta T cells were flow-sorted from PBMC for bulk sequencing. Sequences were obtained from gamma-delta T cells from blood. The J gene is TRDJ1, the V gene TRDV1, with D possibly matching TRDD3 (6 bases). The J gene, not given by TCRdb, was assigned here from a germline match of the nucleotide sequence. This receptor was taken from a pool of human donors (malaria-infected and uninfected, not separated). The CDR3 spells CSGEFRSDKLIF. The CDR3 bases are TGCTCTGGGGAATTTCGCAGCGATAAACTCATCTTT.